One sample yielded the 18 T cell receptor beta chains listed below, sequenced in a study of blood T cell repertoires in COVID-19. Here immunoSEQ multiplex PCR was the method, and the copy in TCRdb shows in-frame clones only, minus some. This repertoire shows about 210,000 clones, over 60% found once; its top ten account for approximately 7.2%. The sequencing sample was made of peripheral blood. The receptors derive from a woman in her seventies with acute or convalescent COVID-19.

This clone showed up just once. The chain recombines TRBV10-1 with TRBJ1-2; TRBD1 aligns across 8 bases. CDR1 and CDR2 (germline): WNHNN, SYGVQD (reference sequence). J gave up 8 bases and V 5 bases, and 7 bases lay outside the gene matches. There are 13 residues in the CDR3. CDR3 in DNA: TGCGCCAGCAGTCCAGGACAGGGCGGAGGCTACACCTTC. It specifies CASSPGQGGGYTF.

The chain couples TRBV5-1 to TRBJ2-7, with 9 bases fitting TRBD1. Germline lookup yields CDR1 SGHRS and CDR2 YFSETQ. Trimming cost V 4 bases and J 5 bases; bases outside gene matches: 7. The CDR3 length is 14 residues. Here the CDR3 reads CASSPGTGSNEQYF. The CDR3, as DNA: TGCGCCAGCAGCCCCGGGACAGGGAGCAACGAGCAGTACTTC.

This chain connects TRBV19 to TRBJ2-3; TRBD2 is a possible D gene (6 bases). This CDR3 comprises 15 residues. Trimming pared 3 bases from V and 1 base from J, leaving 11 bases between. Looked up from germline, CDR1 is LNHDA and CDR2 is SQIVND (reference sequence). The DNA for the CDR3 is TGTGCCAGTAGTATGGGGGGACCACGCACAGATACGCAGTATTTT. This sequence encodes CASSMGGPRTDTQYF.

The chain joins TRBV6-5 to TRBJ2-2; 9 positions match TRBD2. The CDR3 contains 15 residues. With V trimmed by 6 bases and J by 3 bases, 5 bases remained unmatched. Germline CDR1 reads MNHEY; CDR2 reads SVGAGI. CDR3 sequence reads: CASRRGGRYTGELFF. The DNA of the CDR3 is TGTGCCAGCAGGCGGGGGGGCCGGTACACCGGGGAGCTGTTTTTT.

A word on this clone: This CDR3 is also generated by other DNA sequences in the sample. This rearrangement joins TRBV11-1 to TRBJ1-1; D perhaps matches TRBD1 (6 bases). The germline V gene encodes CDR1 SGHAT and CDR2 FQDESV (reference sequence). Trimming stripped 6 bases from V and 2 bases from J, with 10 bases between. The CDR3 sequence is 13 residues long. The DNA of the CDR3 is TGTGCCAGCAGTTCACAGGGAAACACTGAAGCTTTCTTT. It specifies CASSSQGNTEAFF. The whole variable domain, remainder taken from reference TRBV11-1 and TRBJ1-1, is EAEVAQSPRYKITEKSQAVAFWCDPISGHATLYWYRQILGQGPELLVQFQDESVVDDSQLPKDRFSAERLKGVDSTLKIQPAELGDSAMYLCASSSQGNTEAFFGQGTRLTVV.

The rearrangement links TRBV12-5 to TRBJ1-2, with D hard to call. The CDR3 loop spans 10 amino acids. Trimming stripped 7 bases from V and 6 bases from J, with 6 bases between. Per the germline V gene, CDR1 is LGHNT and CDR2 is FRNRAP. DNA for the CDR3: TGTGCTAGTGTGTCTCATGGCTACACCTTC. This translates into CASVSHGYTF.

This chain connects TRBV12-3 or TRBV12-4 to TRBJ1-1; D is uncertain. The CDR3 has 13 residues. V lost 4 bases and J 6 bases, leaving 12 bases between the germline ends. This chain's CDR3 is CASSWRVRAEAFF. CDR3 coding DNA: TGTGCCAGCAGTTGGCGGGTGCGCGCTGAAGCTTTCTTT.

V is TRBV2 and J is TRBJ2-6; 9 nucleotides agree with TRBD1. The V segment lost 5 bases and the J segment 1 base; nucleotides outside the gene matches: 12. Germline CDR1 reads SNHLY; CDR2 reads FYNNEI. This CDR3 is built from 19 residues. CDR3 sequence: CASSWNPGQGLSGANVLTF. CDR3 nucleotide sequence: TGTGCCAGCAGTTGGAACCCGGGACAGGGTCTGTCTGGGGCCAACGTCCTGACTTTC.

The gene calls are TRBV19 and TRBJ1-6; D remains ambiguous. CDR1 and CDR2 from the germline V gene are LNHDA and SQIVND (reference sequence). The CDR3 runs 13 residues. Trimming took off 3 bases at V and 9 bases at J, with 9 bases between the two ends. CDR3 amino acids: CASSMLRGSPLHF. The CDR3 nucleotides read TGTGCCAGTAGTATGCTTCGGGGTTCACCCCTCCACTTT. The whole variable domain, remainder taken from reference TRBV19 and TRBJ1-6, is DGGITQSPKYLFRKEGQNVTLSCEQNLNHDAMYWYRQDPGQGLRLIYYSQIVNDFQKGDIAEGYSVSREKKESFPLTVTSAQKNPTAFYLCASSMLRGSPLHFGNGTRLTVT.

This clone was seen a single time. The CDR3 DNA reads as TGTGCCTGGAGCGCGGGGACAGTTCAAGAGACCCAGTACTTC. This sequence encodes CAWSAGTVQETQYF. The V call is TRBV30, the J call TRBJ2-5; D perhaps matches TRBD1 (7 bases). Germline loops: CDR1 GTSNPN, CDR2 SVGIG (reference sequence). This CDR3 is built from 14 residues. The V end was cut by 3 bases, the J end by 2 bases, with 13 bases between.

This clone was seen only once. This sequence joins TRBV30 and TRBJ2-1; TRBD2 matches 7 bases. V was clipped by 5 bases and J by 4 bases; unmatched bases: 11. This CDR3 has 15 residues. Germline V lookup: CDR1 GTSNPN, CDR2 SVGIG (reference sequence). CDR3 loop: CAWSLRWGGYNEQFF. CDR3 in DNA: TGTGCCTGGTCCCTCCGGTGGGGGGGGTACAATGAGCAGTTCTTC.

The CDR3 sequence: CASSVIPGTGYNEQFF. As DNA, the CDR3 is TGTGCCAGCAGCGTAATCCCCGGGACAGGGTACAATGAGCAGTTCTTC. This chain joins TRBV9 and TRBJ2-1, with 9 nucleotides matching TRBD1. V was clipped by 1 base and J by 4 bases; unmatched bases: 6. In germline, CDR1 is SGDLS, CDR2 YYNGEE. The CDR3 runs to 16 residues.

The chain carries TRBV27 and TRBJ2-3, with no clear D. Looked up from germline, CDR1 is MNHEY and CDR2 is SMNVEV (reference sequence). The CDR3 length is 16 residues. V lost 3 bases and J lost 1, with 14 bases in between. CDR3 in amino acids: CASSFALTPGTDTQYF. In DNA form, the CDR3 reads TGTGCCAGCAGTTTCGCGCTCACCCCTGGCACAGATACGCAGTATTTT.

In its sample, this clone was seen a few times. This chain connects TRBV19 to TRBJ1-5; 9 nucleotides align to TRBD1. The germline gives CDR1 LNHDA, CDR2 SQIVND (reference sequence). The CDR3 spans 14 residues. V was pared by 7 bases and J by 3 bases, with 4 bases of the junction left unmatched. CDR3 amino acids: CASKGTGYNQPQHF. The CDR3 coding sequence is TGTGCCAGTAAGGGGACAGGGTACAATCAGCCCCAGCATTTT.

V usage is TRBV13 and J usage is TRBJ1-6; D is uncertain. V lost 2 bases to trimming and J lost 6 bases, with 11 bases between them. The length of the CDR3 is 15 residues. CDR1 and CDR2 from the germline V gene are PRHDT and FYEKMQ (reference sequence). The CDR3 loop is CASSLRNSGNSPLHF. Here the CDR3 DNA reads TGTGCCAGCAGCTTAAGAAACAGCGGTAATTCACCCCTCCACTTT.

The chain links TRBV12-3 or TRBV12-4 to TRBJ2-7, with 7 bases fitting TRBD1. Germline trimming cut 7 bases from V and 3 bases from J; bases unmatched to any gene: 3. The CDR3 contains 12 residues. The chain's CDR3 is CASKGASYEQYF. The CDR3 nucleotides are TGTGCCAGCAAGGGGGCTAGCTACGAGCAGTACTTC.

V gene TRBV21-1 combines with J gene TRBJ1-1; whether TRBD1, the table's D call, matches the DNA was not checked. TRBV21-1 is termed a pseudogene. This CDR3 contains 14 residues. The DNA for the CDR3 is TGTGCCAGCAGCAAAGGGCCGAAGGGGACTGAAGCTTTCTTT. Its protein product is CASSKGPKGTEAFF.

This clone was seen once. The chain employs TRBV10-3 and TRBJ2-3; D remains unclear. Germline lookup yields CDR1 ENHRY and CDR2 SYGVKD. Trimming pared 10 bases from V and 5 bases from J, leaving 13 bases between. The CDR3 has 12 amino acids. The CDR3, as DNA: TGTGCCACCCGTCCCGTCGGAGATACGCAGTATTTT. Encoded protein: CATRPVGDTQYF.